A single sample is the source of the 29 T cell receptor beta chains below, sequenced in a study of cytomegalovirus exposure and HLA in healthy donors. Produced via immunoSEQ multiplex PCR; TCRdb's table is partial and in-frame only. The sample contains roughly 130,000 clones, more than 80% of which appear only once. Material for sequencing was PBMCs. The receptors come from a woman in her twenties or thirties in good health and CMV-seropositive.

The chain couples TRBV6-6 to TRBJ1-3; D remains unclear. Germline values: CDR1 MNHNY, CDR2 SVGAGI (reference sequence). The V end lost 4 bases, the J end lost 0 bases, and 4 bases lay between the germline ends. The CDR3 sequence is 13 residues long. CDR3 nucleotide sequence: TGTGCCAGCAGTTCCCTCTCTGGAAACACCATATATTTT. Amino acid sequence: CASSSLSGNTIYF.

The chain has TRBV5-6 and TRBJ2-7; TRBD2 aligns across 9 bases. Trimming cost V 5 bases and J 0 bases; bases outside gene matches: 12. This CDR3 spans 17 amino acids. CDR1 and CDR2 (germline): SGHDT, YYEEEE. In nucleotides, the CDR3 is TGTGCCAGCAGTCGGGGGACTAGCTGGACGGGCTCCTACGAGCAGTACTTC. Its protein is CASSRGTSWTGSYEQYF.

The rearrangement links TRBV28 to TRBJ2-2; D is unclear. V was trimmed by 3 bases and J by 8 bases, leaving 10 bases between them. The CDR3 loop spans 13 amino acids. Germline CDR1 reads MDHEN; CDR2 reads SYDVKM. The CDR3 loop is CASSFKPSGELFF. The CDR3 bases are TGTGCCAGCAGTTTCAAGCCGTCGGGGGAGCTGTTTTTT.

The gene calls are TRBV18 and TRBJ1-6; D is undetermined. The CDR3 covers 21 residues. The V gene lost 6 bases and the J gene lost 0 bases, with 27 bases spanning the gap. CDR1 KGHSH and CDR2 LQKENI come from the germline V gene. CDR3 nucleotides: TGTGCCAGCTCCGACCGAATGAGGCAGAACTATAAGAGCTCCTATAATTCACCCCTCCACTTT. Translation gives CASSDRMRQNYKSSYNSPLHF.

The genes are TRBV5-5 and TRBJ2-7; D remains unclear. The CDR3 contains 14 residues. The germline CDR1 and CDR2 sequences are SGHKS and YYEKEE (reference sequence). Between the trimmed V and J ends, which lost 1 base and 3 bases, there was a span of 11 bases. The CDR3 region has the DNA TGTGCCAGCAGCTTGTACGGTTTTGGCTACGAGCAGTACTTC. Translation gives CASSLYGFGYEQYF.

The CDR3 DNA follows: TGTGCCAGCTCACCCATGGACACCTACAATGAGCAGTTCTTC. It specifies CASSPMDTYNEQFF. This chain joins TRBV18 and TRBJ2-1; tentative D call: TRBD1 (5 bases). V gave up 3 bases and J gave up 2 bases, with 8 bases separating them. CDR3 length equals 14 residues. Germline assignment: CDR1 KGHSH and CDR2 LQKENI. The full variable domain, its missing parts supplied by reference TRBV18 and TRBJ2-1, is NAGVMQNPRHLVRRRGQEARLRCSPMKGHSHVYWYRQLPEEGLKFMVYLQKENIIDESGMPKERFSAEFPKEGPSILRIQQVVRGDSAAYFCASSPMDTYNEQFFGPGTRLTVL.

The J gene is TRBJ1-2, the V gene TRBV6-4; 9 bases line up with TRBD1. Germline-derived CDR1 and CDR2 are MRHNA and SNTAGT. The CDR3 is 15 residues long. The ends lost 6 bases at V and 4 bases at J; junction bases unmatched: 9. Here the CDR3 reads CASSAQGQGTYGYTF. As DNA, the CDR3 is TGTGCCAGCAGCGCTCAAGGACAGGGGACCTATGGCTACACCTTC.

The chain recombines TRBV5-1 with TRBJ2-3; a weak D match, TRBD1 (6 bases). The CDR3 consists of 16 residues. V was cut by 1 base and J by 1 base, with 13 bases left in between. CDR1 is SGHRS and CDR2 is YFSETQ in the germline V gene. The CDR3 DNA sequence: TGCGCCAGCAGCTTGATGGGGGCCCCTCGCACAGATACGCAGTATTTT. Its protein is CASSLMGAPRTDTQYF.

The V gene is TRBV7-2, the J gene TRBJ2-1, with 8 bases fitting TRBD2. CDR3 size: 16 residues. V was clipped by 4 bases and J by 7 bases; unmatched bases: 12. CDR1 and CDR2 (germline): SGHTA, FQGNSA. The CDR3: CASSSNPTGGRNEQFF. The CDR3 DNA follows: TGTGCCAGCAGCTCAAATCCCACGGGGGGGAGGAATGAGCAGTTCTTC.

This chain links TRBV7-9 with TRBJ1-1, with D unresolved. Germline V CDR1 and CDR2: SEHNR, FQNEAQ (reference sequence). The CDR3 sequence is 12 residues long. Trimming pared 1 base from V and 4 bases from J, leaving 4 bases between. This CDR3 is CASSLVVTEAFF. The CDR3 nucleotides are TGTGCCAGCAGCTTAGTCGTCACTGAAGCTTTCTTT.

The chain has TRBV6-1 and TRBJ2-2; D unclear. V was pared by 7 bases and J by 7 bases, with 7 bases between. Germline CDR1 and CDR2: MNHNS and SASEGT. The length of the CDR3 is 11 residues. Here the CDR3 reads CASTAGGELFF. In DNA, the CDR3 is TGTGCCAGCACTGCAGGCGGGGAGCTGTTTTTT.

The sample holds a few counts of this clone. V is TRBV2 and J is TRBJ1-4; 8 bases map to TRBD1. The V gene's germline CDR1 is SNHLY and CDR2 FYNNEI. The CDR3 runs 15 residues. The J segment lost 10 bases and the V segment lost 4 bases, leaving 11 bases of the junction unmatched. The CDR3 DNA is TGTGCCAGCAGTGGGATTTTTCAGGGGGCGGGAAAACTGTTTTTT. Translation: CASSGIFQGAGKLFF.

The rearrangement uses TRBV5-4 and TRBJ1-2, with 7 nucleotides matching TRBD1. With 6 bases clipped from V and 2 bases from J, the junction kept 13 bases outside the gene matches. The CDR3 loop spans 16 amino acids. CDR1 SGHNT and CDR2 YYREEE come from the germline V gene (reference sequence). In DNA form, the CDR3 reads TGTGCCAGCACCTTAAGCCGAACAGGGGTGAACTATGGCTACACCTTC. It translates to CASTLSRTGVNYGYTF.

The chain links TRBV6-1 to TRBJ1-3, with D perhaps TRBD1 (6 bases). There are 14 residues in the CDR3. CDR1 and CDR2 from the germline V gene are MNHNS and SASEGT. With 8 bases removed from V and 4 bases from J, the gap between germline ends came to 15 bases. For the CDR3, the DNA is TGTGCCAGCCGGGGTGGGGGCAACGGAAACACCATATATTTT. Protein: CASRGGGNGNTIYF.

The gene calls are TRBV9 and TRBJ2-3; D gene uncertain. The CDR3 length is 15 residues. V lost 4 bases, J lost 2 bases, and 14 bases lay in between. Germline V gene data show CDR1 as SGDLS and CDR2 as YYNGEE. For the CDR3, the DNA is TGTGCCAGCAGCTCCGTTGCGGCGACCACAGATACGCAGTATTTT. As protein: CASSSVAATTDTQYF.

This chain connects TRBV7-2 to TRBJ1-5; tentative D call: TRBD1 (5 bases). V gave up 1 base and J gave up 6 bases, with 7 bases separating them. The V gene's germline CDR1 is SGHTA and CDR2 FQGNSA. CDR3 length equals 13 residues. The CDR3 protein is CASSLGRGQPQHF. CDR3 coding DNA: TGTGCCAGCAGCTTAGGAAGGGGTCAGCCCCAGCATTTT.

This chain uses TRBV2 with TRBJ2-3; 14 nucleotides match TRBD2. The CDR3 runs 17 residues. J was trimmed by 4 bases and V by 6 bases; bases with no gene match: 9. The germline V gene has CDR1 SNHLY and CDR2 FYNNEI. The CDR3 loop is CASRLGLAGGGADTQYF. The CDR3 DNA follows: TGTGCCAGCAGACTTGGACTAGCGGGAGGAGGCGCAGATACGCAGTATTTT. Based on the CDR3 plus reference TRBV2 and TRBJ2-3, the full variable domain is EPEVTQTPSHQVTQMGQEVILRCVPISNHLYFYWYRQILGQKVEFLVSFYNNEISEKSEIFDDQFSVERPDGSNFTLKIRSTKLEDSAMYFCASRLGLAGGGADTQYFGPGTRLTVL.

The V call is TRBV7-6, the J call TRBJ2-7; D may be TRBD1 (6 bases). The length of the CDR3 is 14 residues. The V gene's germline CDR1 is SGHVS and CDR2 FNYEAQ. V was clipped by 1 base and J by 3 bases, with 10 bases between them. The CDR3 protein is CASSLDQGLYEQYF. In nucleotides, the CDR3 is TGTGCCAGCAGCTTAGATCAGGGGCTCTACGAGCAGTACTTC.

The J gene is TRBJ2-1, the V gene TRBV5-1, with TRBD2 matching over 7 bases. The trim removed 6 bases at V and 3 bases at J, leaving 3 bases unmatched. This CDR3 is 13 amino acids long. The germline V gene encodes CDR1 SGHRS and CDR2 YFSETQ. The CDR3 coding sequence is TGCGCCAGCAATAAGCGGGGCTACAATGAGCAGTTCTTC. It is translated as CASNKRGYNEQFF.

This clone was seen many times. The rearrangement joins TRBV6-5 to TRBJ1-6; D unclear. With 2 bases removed from V and 7 bases from J, the gap between germline ends came to 15 bases. The germline CDR1 and CDR2 sequences are MNHEY and SVGAGI. The CDR3 spans 16 residues. DNA for the CDR3: TGTGCCAGCAGTTACGGGAGGTCCCCTCCCAATTCACCCCTCCACTTT. Its protein is CASSYGRSPPNSPLHF.

The chain recombines TRBV28 with TRBJ2-3; 9 nucleotides align to TRBD2. This CDR3 contains 16 residues. With 4 bases clipped from V and 2 bases from J, the junction kept 7 bases outside the gene matches. Per the germline V gene, CDR1 is MDHEN and CDR2 is SYDVKM. CDR3 residues: CASSSRLADFTDTQYF. CDR3 sequence (DNA): TGTGCCAGCAGTTCCCGACTAGCGGATTTCACAGATACGCAGTATTTT.

The CDR3 bases are TGTGCCACCTCAGAGGGAGCAATGAACACTGAAGCTTTCTTT. Translation gives CATSEGAMNTEAFF. The V gene is TRBV6-5, the J gene TRBJ1-1; D is unresolved. Germline assignment: CDR1 MNHEY and CDR2 SVGAGI. The CDR3 consists of 14 residues. Trimming shortened V by 10 bases and J by 0 bases, and 15 bases separated the two germline ends.

The chain has TRBV28 and TRBJ2-7; 8 bases match TRBD1. J was trimmed by 2 bases and V by 3 bases; bases with no gene match: 9. Germline CDR1 reads MDHEN; CDR2 reads SYDVKM. The CDR3 is 16 amino acids. CDR3 residues: CASSLLGQVITYEQYF. The CDR3 coding sequence is TGTGCCAGCAGTTTGTTGGGACAGGTAATCACCTACGAGCAGTACTTC.

The chain recombines TRBV2 with TRBJ2-2; no clear D gene. The CDR3 covers 15 residues. Germline V gene lookup returns CDR1 SNHLY and CDR2 FYNNEI. The V end was cut by 1 base, the J end by 4 bases, with 10 bases between. CDR3 bases: TGTGCCAGCAGTGAAGGGTCCCTAATCACCGGGGAGCTGTTTTTT. Its protein is CASSEGSLITGELFF.

This clone has a handful of counts. V and J are TRBV19 and TRBJ1-2; D perhaps matches TRBD1 (5 bases). Trimming shortened V by 6 bases and J by 6 bases, and 11 bases separated the two germline ends. Germline values: CDR1 LNHDA, CDR2 SQIVND (reference sequence). The CDR3 consists of 12 residues. Written as DNA, the CDR3 is TGTGCCAGTAGGGACAAATTTGATGGCTACACCTTC. Protein product: CASRDKFDGYTF.

The V and J genes are TRBV25-1 and TRBJ2-5; TRBD2 agrees at 8 bases. Per germline, CDR1 MGHDK and CDR2 SYGVNS. There are 15 residues in the CDR3. V shed 1 base and J 5 bases; nucleotides not matched to a gene: 6. CDR3 coding DNA: TGTGCCAGCAGTGAATTTGGCGGGGGGAGCGAGACCCAGTACTTC. Its protein product is CASSEFGGGSETQYF.

The gene calls are TRBV6-1 and TRBJ1-3; no reliable D call. The V end was cut by 0 bases, the J end by 10 bases, with 13 bases between. Germline V gene data show CDR1 as MNHNS and CDR2 as SASEGT. The CDR3 covers 14 residues. CDR3 protein: CASSEAGSIRTIYF. Here the CDR3 DNA reads TGTGCCAGCAGTGAAGCGGGGAGTATCAGGACCATATATTTT.

The chain has TRBV5-1 and TRBJ2-5; 12 nucleotides line up with TRBD2. V lost 2 bases, J lost 0 bases, and 8 bases stayed unmatched. The CDR3 is 18 residues long. Per the germline V gene, CDR1 is SGHRS and CDR2 is YFSETQ. The CDR3 DNA is TGCGCCAGCAGCTTTCCATCCGGGACTAGCGGGCACCAAGAGACCCAGTACTTC. Translating it yields CASSFPSGTSGHQETQYF.

This chain links TRBV2 with TRBJ1-1, with D perhaps matching TRBD1 (5 bases). This CDR3 is built from 14 residues. V was clipped by 7 bases and J by 2 bases, with 14 bases between them. The germline V gene has CDR1 SNHLY and CDR2 FYNNEI. The CDR3 loop is CASTPLGGNTEAFF. The DNA of the CDR3 is TGTGCCAGCACCCCCCTCGGGGGTAACACTGAAGCTTTCTTT.